A single sample is the source of the 19 T cell receptor beta chains below, sequenced in a study of blood T cell repertoires in COVID-19. Sequencing was performed with immunoSEQ multiplex PCR; in TCRdb, only in-frame clones are kept and a portion is missing. This table has over 200,000 clones, 70% to 90% appearing once. Specimen: PBMCs or T cells enriched from blood (not recorded which). The origin of the receptors is a woman between 45 and 65 years old who had recovered from COVID-19.

The V and J genes are TRBV27 and TRBJ2-1; the D gene is possibly TRBD2 (6 bases). This CDR3 has 17 residues. Germline V gives CDR1 MNHEY, CDR2 SMNVEV (reference sequence). The germline V and J ends were trimmed by 2 bases and 7 bases, with 21 bases remaining between them. Here the CDR3 reads CASSLLLPGGAENEQFF. The CDR3 nucleotides read TGTGCCAGCAGTTTACTCTTACCCGGAGGGGCAGAAAATGAGCAGTTCTTC.

This clone came up once. The rearrangement uses TRBV5-1 and TRBJ2-1, with D tentatively TRBD1 (6 bases). The CDR3 runs to 16 residues. V lost 4 bases, J lost 0 bases, and 14 bases lay in between. Per germline, CDR1 SGHRS and CDR2 YFSETQ. DNA of the CDR3: TGCGCCAGCAGCCTCAGACAGGCATCCTCCTACAATGAGCAGTTCTTC. Translating it yields CASSLRQASSYNEQFF.

The CDR3 DNA reads as TGTGCCAGCAGCTGGTCGGGGGATTCTGGCTACACCTTC. Protein sequence: CASSWSGDSGYTF. V and J are TRBV5-4 and TRBJ1-2, with D possibly TRBD1 on 5 matching bases. The CDR3 loop spans 13 amino acids. Germline values: CDR1 SGHNT, CDR2 YYREEE (reference sequence). The V end lost 3 bases, the J end lost 7 bases, and 13 bases lay between the germline ends.

The gene calls are TRBV3-1 (or the pseudogene TRBV3-2) and TRBJ2-5; TRBD1 matches at 10 bases. The junction had 7 bases not matched to a gene; V was cut back by 4 bases and J by 2 bases. Per the germline V gene, CDR1 is LGHDT and CDR2 is YNNKEL (reference sequence). The CDR3 runs to 16 residues. The CDR3 nucleotides are TGTGCCAGCAGCCTTAGGACAGGGGGAAAACAAGAGACCCAGTACTTC. It yields the protein CASSLRTGGKQETQYF.

V is TRBV28 and J is TRBJ2-7, with 9 bases aligning to TRBD1. CDR1 is MDHEN and CDR2 is SYDVKM in the germline V gene. This CDR3 comprises 12 residues. V lost 7 bases to trimming and J lost 7 bases; unmatched junction nucleotides: 5. DNA of the CDR3: TGTGCCAGCACGGGACAGGGTATAGAGCAGTACTTC. Its translation: CASTGQGIEQYF.

The V call is TRBV5-1, the J call TRBJ2-5; TRBD1 is a possible D gene (6 bases). V shed 0 bases and J shed 5 bases, with 14 bases lying between them. Germline V gene sequence: CDR1 SGHRS, CDR2 YFSETQ. The CDR3 totals 15 residues. The CDR3 DNA follows: TGCGCCAGCAGCTTGGCGTCAGGGGCGACGGAGACCCAGTACTTC. Protein product: CASSLASGATETQYF.

This chain joins TRBV6-1 and TRBJ2-1; TRBD2 matches at 11 bases. Germline V gene lookup returns CDR1 MNHNS and CDR2 SASEGT. The CDR3 runs 17 residues. Trimming cost V 4 bases and J 0 bases; bases outside gene matches: 5. The CDR3 sequence: CASSGPTSGSSYNEQFF. CDR3 DNA sequence: TGTGCCAGCAGTGGCCCAACTAGCGGGAGCTCCTACAATGAGCAGTTCTTC.

This clone was found once. The chain carries TRBV10-3 and TRBJ1-1; maybe TRBD1 (5 bases). CDR1 is ENHRY and CDR2 is SYGVKD in the germline V gene. The V and J ends lost 8 bases and 3 bases respectively, with 10 bases between them. The CDR3 has 12 amino acids. As DNA, the CDR3 is TGTGCCATCCGCGGAGGGGACACTGAAGCTTTCTTT. It yields the protein CAIRGGDTEAFF.

The V and J genes are TRBV5-1 and TRBJ2-1, with 10 bases matching TRBD2. This CDR3 comprises 15 residues. With 4 bases clipped from V and 6 bases from J, the junction kept 7 bases outside the gene matches. Looked up from germline, CDR1 is SGHRS and CDR2 is YFSETQ. The CDR3 here is CASSQEGLASNEQFF. The CDR3 coding sequence is TGCGCCAGCAGCCAGGAGGGACTAGCGAGCAATGAGCAGTTCTTC.

CDR3 sequence: CASSSPTQGMDSPLHF. The CDR3 DNA follows: TGTGCCAGCAGCTCCCCAACACAGGGGATGGATTCACCCCTCCACTTT. This chain joins TRBV5-6 and TRBJ1-6; the match to TRBD1 covers 7 bases. The CDR3 runs to 16 residues. V dropped 3 bases and J dropped 8; count of bases not matched to a gene: 11. Germline V lookup: CDR1 SGHDT, CDR2 YYEEEE.

V usage is TRBV24-1 and J usage is TRBJ2-1; TRBD2 matches at 8 bases. This CDR3 comprises 14 residues. Germline CDR1 KGHDR, CDR2 SFDVKD. The junction had 4 bases not matched to a gene; V was cut back by 6 bases and J by 4 bases. This CDR3 reads CATSTSGGYNEQFF. The CDR3 region has the DNA TGTGCCACCAGTACTAGCGGAGGTTACAATGAGCAGTTCTTC.

The chain uses TRBV11-1 and TRBJ2-1, with TRBD2 identical over 9 bases. Germline CDR1 reads SGHAT; CDR2 reads FQDESV (reference sequence). Trimming at V came to 2 bases and at J to 7 bases, leaving 9 bases not matched to a gene. The CDR3 spans 16 residues. The CDR3 nucleotides are TGTGCCAGCAGCTTACGAGCCGGGACTAGCAGGAATGAGCAGTTCTTC. Encoded protein: CASSLRAGTSRNEQFF.

The J gene is TRBJ1-4, the V gene TRBV15; possibly TRBD1 for D (6 bases). The CDR3 runs 15 residues. V lost 0 bases and J 5 bases, leaving 10 bases between the germline ends. Germline V gene data show CDR1 as LNHNV and CDR2 as YYDKDF (reference sequence). In DNA form, the CDR3 reads TGTGCCACCAGCAGAGATCCAGGGGTCAATGAAAAACTGTTTTTT. This encodes CATSRDPGVNEKLFF.

The chain has TRBV7-6 and TRBJ2-1, with D possibly being TRBD1 (5 bases). The V gene's germline CDR1 is SGHVS and CDR2 FNYEAQ. The V end lost 5 bases, the J end lost 7 bases, and 24 bases lay between the germline ends. The CDR3 spans 17 residues. CDR3 amino acids: CASSPARAPRLRNEQFF. Written as DNA, the CDR3 is TGTGCCAGCAGCCCGGCCAGGGCTCCTCGACTTCGAAATGAGCAGTTCTTC. Variable domain in full (rest from reference TRBV7-6 and TRBJ2-1): GAGVSQSPRYKVTKRGQDVALRCDPISGHVSLYWYRQALGQGPEFLTYFNYEAQQDKSGLPNDRFSAERPEGSISTLTIQRTEQRDSAMYRCASSPARAPRLRNEQFFGPGTRLTVL.

The J gene is TRBJ2-2, the V gene TRBV5-1; 7 nucleotides match TRBD1. Unmatched junction bases numbered 6, after V lost 7 bases and J lost 6 bases. The germline gives CDR1 SGHRS, CDR2 YFSETQ. This CDR3 contains 13 residues. For the CDR3, the DNA is TGCGCCAGCCACACAGGGGTTGCCGGGGAGCTGTTTTTT. Translated: CASHTGVAGELFF.

This clone was seen only a few times. The V call is TRBV5-1, the J call TRBJ2-3, with 7 positions matching TRBD1. CDR3 length: 14 amino acids. Looked up from germline, CDR1 is SGHRS and CDR2 is YFSETQ. V lost 4 bases to trimming and J lost 2 bases; unmatched junction nucleotides: 4. The CDR3 sequence is CASSTGQVTDTQYF. The CDR3 nucleotides are TGCGCCAGCAGCACCGGACAGGTCACAGATACGCAGTATTTT.

The J gene is TRBJ2-5, the V gene TRBV5-1; D is perhaps TRBD1 (6 bases). CDR3 size: 14 residues. Deletions cut 0 bases from V and 5 bases from J, with 11 bases between. Germline CDR1 SGHRS, CDR2 YFSETQ. CDR3 coding DNA: TGCGCCAGCAGCTTGGACCTGGGACATGAGACCCAGTACTTC. Its protein product is CASSLDLGHETQYF.

The chain joins TRBV7-9 to TRBJ1-1; the D is unclear. The ends were cut back, 0 bases at V and 10 bases at J, with 9 bases in the middle. The CDR3 sequence is 12 residues long. The V gene's germline CDR1 is SEHNR and CDR2 FQNEAQ (reference sequence). CDR3 amino acids: CASSLAGQAAFF. The CDR3 DNA reads as TGTGCCAGCAGCTTAGCCGGCCAGGCAGCTTTCTTT. Filled out from reference TRBV7-9 and TRBJ1-1, the complete variable domain reads DTGVSQNPRHKITKRGQNVTFRCDPISEHNRLYWYRQTLGQGPEFLTYFQNEAQLEKSRLLSDRFSAERPKGSFSTLEIQRTEQGDSAMYLCASSLAGQAAFFGQGTRLTVV.

J is TRBJ1-1 and V is TRBV6-5; D not certain. The CDR3 totals 14 residues. CDR1 is MNHEY, CDR2 SVGAGI, per germline. Trimming left V 4 bases short and J 2 bases short, with 11 bases between. CDR3 sequence: CASSFSSPNTEAFF. The CDR3 DNA reads TGTGCCAGCAGTTTCTCGAGCCCTAACACTGAAGCTTTCTTT.